The 26 T cell receptor beta chains presented below share a single source sample, sequenced in a study of vaccination and CD4 T cells after COVID-19. For these TCRs, the target antigens are not known. An Oncomine TCR Beta short-read assay was used to sequence the DNA from cultured CD4+ T cells. TCRdb independently ran MiXCR on the PCR reads; one entry per CDR3 protein. Of about 24,000 distinct CDR3 sequences listed, approximately 28% were seen once; the top ten hold approximately 3%. Regarding time point: late sampling 161 to 241 days after vaccination in three convalescent patients. The sample's treatment: approximately 11-day PBMC culture with coronavirus spike peptide pools or control peptides (ViraFEST assay). Source: CD4+ T cells from blood, cultured in vitro, taken about 7 months after SARS-CoV-2 vaccination. These receptors came from a human donor who had recovered from COVID-19.

The rearrangement joins TRBV7-2 to TRBJ2-2; the D is unclear. CDR1 and CDR2 from the germline V gene are SGHTA and FQGNSA. CDR3 length equals 14 residues. V lost 2 bases and J lost 7, with 11 bases in between. The CDR3 DNA reads TGTGCCAGCAGCTTAATGTCCGTCATCGGGGAGCTGTTTTTT. Translation gives CASSLMSVIGELFF.

This clonotype qualifies as medium-sized. This sequence joins TRBV27 and TRBJ2-5; 14 bases line up with TRBD2. Germline V gene sequence: CDR1 MNHEY, CDR2 SMNVEV (reference sequence). V dropped 7 bases and J dropped 5; count of bases not matched to a gene: 6. The CDR3 runs to 15 residues. CDR3 region: CASMTSGRVWETQYF. In DNA form, the CDR3 reads TGTGCCAGCATGACTAGCGGGAGGGTATGGGAGACCCAGTACTTC.

This clonotype was detected only a few times. V usage is TRBV20-1 and J usage is TRBJ2-7; 13 positions agree with TRBD2. CDR1 is DFQATT and CDR2 is SNEGSKA in the germline V gene (reference sequence). The CDR3 extends over 14 amino acids. J gave up 3 bases and V 1 base, and 0 bases lay outside the gene matches. The DNA of the CDR3 is TGCAGTGCTAGAGGGACTAGCGGGAGCTACGAGCAGTACTTC. Its protein is CSARGTSGSYEQYF.

The CDR3 DNA reads as TGTGCCAGCAAGAACATCTATACTAGCGGGGTCCAAGAGACCCAGTACTTC. The encoded protein is CASKNIYTSGVQETQYF. The chain carries TRBV7-8 and TRBJ2-5; 10 bases agree with TRBD2. This CDR3 has 17 amino acids. Germline CDR1 SGHVS, CDR2 FQNEAQ. Losses at the gene ends were 7 bases for V and 1 base for J; bases not matched to a gene: 12.

By share, this clonotype ranks as medium-sized. The chain has TRBV7-2 and TRBJ2-3, with 7 bases matching TRBD2. The CDR3 loop spans 15 amino acids. The V and J ends lost 3 bases and 4 bases, in that order; junction bases with no gene match: 7. CDR1 SGHTA and CDR2 FQGNSA come from the germline V gene. CDR3 protein: CASSFGGSGADTQYF. The CDR3 region has the DNA TGTGCCAGCAGCTTCGGCGGGAGTGGGGCAGATACGCAGTATTTT.

The V and J genes are TRBV6-5 and TRBJ2-7; perhaps TRBD2 as D (5 bases). V lost 3 bases and J 6 bases, leaving 12 bases between the germline ends. There are 13 residues in the CDR3. Germline V gives CDR1 MNHEY, CDR2 SVGAGI. The DNA for the CDR3 is TGTGCCAGCAGTTATGGGTTGCGGGTCGAGCAGTACTTC. This sequence encodes CASSYGLRVEQYF.

The J gene is TRBJ2-7, the V gene TRBV20-1, with 7 bases that match TRBD2. Trimming cost V 3 bases and J 5 bases; bases outside gene matches: 4. The germline CDR1 and CDR2 sequences are DFQATT and SNEGSKA (reference sequence). This CDR3 has 12 amino acids. The CDR3 nucleotides are TGCAGTGCTAGGCGGGAGCCCCACGAGCAGTACTTC. Its protein product is CSARREPHEQYF.

This chain links TRBV4-2 with TRBJ2-5, with 12 positions matching TRBD2. The germline CDR1 and CDR2 sequences are LGHNA and YNFKEQ. The CDR3 consists of 16 residues. Germline trimming cut 1 base from V and 5 bases from J; bases unmatched to any gene: 5. In DNA, the CDR3 is TGTGCCAGCAGCCAAGGGACTAGCGGGACGAGCGAGACCCAGTACTTC. Translation: CASSQGTSGTSETQYF.

This clonotype was detected a few times. The V and J genes are TRBV19 and TRBJ1-5; D remains unclear. Trimming took off 7 bases at V and 7 bases at J, with 11 bases between the two ends. CDR1 is LNHDA and CDR2 is SQIVND in the germline V gene (reference sequence). This CDR3 region has 12 residues. CDR3 in amino acids: CASTTPGQPQHF. The CDR3 region has the DNA TGTGCCAGTACAACCCCCGGACAGCCCCAGCATTTT.

The J gene is TRBJ2-3, the V gene TRBV6-1; perhaps TRBD2 as D (5 bases). Trimming took 5 bases from V and 6 from J, leaving 12 bases between them. The CDR3 is 13 amino acids. Germline V gives CDR1 MNHNS, CDR2 SASEGT. The CDR3 DNA is TGTGCCAGCAGTCCCCCCCGAGGGGATACGCAGTATTTT. Its translation is CASSPPRGDTQYF.

V usage is TRBV18 and J usage is TRBJ2-5; the match to TRBD1 covers 10 bases. Germline V gene sequence: CDR1 KGHSH, CDR2 LQKENI. This CDR3 comprises 15 residues. V was clipped by 5 bases and J by 4 bases; unmatched bases: 7. The CDR3 region has the DNA TGTGCCAGCTCATCCGGGACAGGGGTTGGAGAGACCCAGTACTTC. It is translated as CASSSGTGVGETQYF. The full variable domain, with the rest looked up from reference TRBV18 and TRBJ2-5, is NAGVMQNPRHLVRRRGQEARLRCSPMKGHSHVYWYRQLPEEGLKFMVYLQKENIIDESGMPKERFSAEFPKEGPSILRIQQVVRGDSAAYFCASSSGTGVGETQYFGPGTRLLVL.

This chain uses TRBV7-9 with TRBJ2-2; 7 bases are shared with TRBD1. The CDR3 runs to 16 residues. Germline loops: CDR1 SEHNR, CDR2 FQNEAQ (reference sequence). V gave up 0 bases and J gave up 6 bases; unmatched junction bases: 7. In nucleotides, the CDR3 is TGTGCCAGCAGCTTAGCGCGAGGGGGCGGAGCCGGGGAGCTGTTTTTT. Its translation is CASSLARGGGAGELFF.

CDR3 in DNA: TGCAGTGCGATTCTACCGGGACTAGCGGGAGTCGGGTACCAAGAGACCCAGTACTTC. This codes for CSAILPGLAGVGYQETQYF. The chain recombines TRBV20-1 with TRBJ2-5, with TRBD2 matching over 14 bases. The length of the CDR3 is 19 residues. Germline-derived CDR1 and CDR2 are DFQATT and SNEGSKA (reference sequence). The ends lost 6 bases at V and 0 bases at J; junction bases unmatched: 15.

The sample holds a few counts of this clonotype. The chain combines TRBV27 with TRBJ1-5; weak D call: TRBD1 (5 bases). The ends were cut back, 8 bases at V and 5 bases at J, with 22 bases in the middle. This CDR3 is 16 amino acids long. Looked up from germline, CDR1 is MNHEY and CDR2 is SMNVEV (reference sequence). This CDR3 is CASALARQGDYQPQHF. CDR3 DNA sequence: TGTGCCAGCGCCTTGGCCCGGCAGGGTGACTATCAGCCCCAGCATTTT.

The chain is built from TRBV28 and TRBJ1-6, with TRBD1 matching over 7 bases. Trimming took 7 bases from V and 7 from J; bases not matched to a gene: 7. Germline CDR1 reads MDHEN; CDR2 reads SYDVKM. The CDR3 has 14 residues. This CDR3 is CASNKQGDNSPLHF. The CDR3 coding sequence is TGTGCCAGCAATAAGCAGGGGGACAATTCACCCCTCCACTTT.

The chain recombines TRBV19 with TRBJ1-1; D is undetermined. CDR3 length equals 9 residues. Germline V gene lookup returns CDR1 LNHDA and CDR2 SQIVND (reference sequence). V dropped 7 bases and J dropped 9 bases, with 6 bases sitting between them. The CDR3 spells CASMVKAFF. The CDR3 DNA reads as TGTGCCAGTATGGTGAAAGCTTTCTTT. The complete variable domain, with remaining parts taken from reference TRBV19 and TRBJ1-1, reads DGGITQSPKYLFRKEGQNVTLSCEQNLNHDAMYWYRQDPGQGLRLIYYSQIVNDFQKGDIAEGYSVSREKKESFPLTVTSAQKNPTAFYLCASMVKAFFGQGTRLTVV.

This clonotype was detected a few times. The chain employs TRBV27 and TRBJ2-6, with 7 bases fitting TRBD1. Germline loops: CDR1 MNHEY, CDR2 SMNVEV (reference sequence). The V and J ends lost 9 bases and 0 bases, in that order; junction bases with no gene match: 11. There are 17 residues in the CDR3. CDR3 region: CASRDRPIGSGANVLTF. CDR3 nucleotide sequence: TGTGCCAGTAGGGACAGACCCATTGGCTCTGGGGCCAACGTCCTGACTTTC. The variable domain in full, completed from reference TRBV27 and TRBJ2-6, reads EAQVTQNPRYLITVTGKKLTVTCSQNMNHEYMSWYRQDPGLGLRQIYYSMNVEVTDKGDVPEGYKVSRKEKRNFPLILESPSPNQTSLYFCASRDRPIGSGANVLTFGAGSRLTVL.

This clonotype has only one observation. The J gene is TRBJ2-2, the V gene TRBV28; possible D gene TRBD1, 5 bases. Trimming pared 8 bases from V and 2 bases from J, leaving 12 bases between. CDR3 length: 14 amino acids. Per germline, CDR1 MDHEN and CDR2 SYDVKM. The CDR3 DNA sequence: TGTGCCAGCCAGTGGGGCGGAAACACCGGGGAGCTGTTTTTT. It translates to CASQWGGNTGELFF.

By share, this clonotype ranks as medium-sized. The rearrangement uses TRBV20-1 and TRBJ1-5; D is uncertain. The length of the CDR3 is 12 residues. V was trimmed by 0 bases and J by 12 bases, leaving 12 bases between them. Per the germline V gene, CDR1 is DFQATT and CDR2 is SNEGSKA (reference sequence). The CDR3 loop reads CSARDAGRYQHF. In DNA form, the CDR3 reads TGCAGTGCTAGAGATGCTGGAAGGTACCAGCATTTT.

This clonotype was counted a few times. The CDR3 nucleotides are TGTGCCATCAGCGTTGACAGAGACACCGAGCAGTACTTC. Translated: CAISVDRDTEQYF. This chain connects TRBV10-3 to TRBJ2-7; maybe TRBD1 (5 bases). Germline V gene lookup returns CDR1 ENHRY and CDR2 SYGVKD. Trimming took off 6 bases at V and 6 bases at J, with 15 bases between the two ends. CDR3 size: 13 residues.

V and J are TRBV4-1 and TRBJ2-5; 10 bases map to TRBD1. This CDR3 has 15 amino acids. Germline assignment: CDR1 MGHRA and CDR2 YSYEKL. Trimming removed 4 bases from V and 2 bases from J; junction bases left unmatched: 4. CDR3 sequence reads: CASSRDRGFQETQYF. Here the CDR3 DNA reads TGCGCCAGCAGCCGGGACAGGGGTTTTCAAGAGACCCAGTACTTC.

J is TRBJ2-7 and V is TRBV20-1; D gene uncertain. The germline V and J ends were trimmed by 0 bases and 5 bases, with 8 bases remaining between them. The CDR3 has 12 residues. Germline loops: CDR1 DFQATT, CDR2 SNEGSKA (reference sequence). DNA for the CDR3: TGCAGTGCTAGAGATAGTGGGAACGAGCAGTACTTC. It yields the protein CSARDSGNEQYF.

This chain uses TRBV7-3 with TRBJ2-7, with D tentatively TRBD2 (6 bases). V was cut by 1 base and J by 3 bases, with 10 bases left in between. In germline, CDR1 is SGHTA, CDR2 FQGTGA. The length of the CDR3 is 14 residues. CDR3 coding DNA: TGTGCCAGCAGCTTAAGGGGAGCGGGCTACGAGCAGTACTTC. It specifies CASSLRGAGYEQYF.

Only a few counts were recorded for this clonotype. The chain joins TRBV29-1 to TRBJ1-5; a weak D match, TRBD1 (5 bases). Per the germline V gene, CDR1 is SQVTM and CDR2 is ANQGSEA. The CDR3 extends over 15 amino acids. Trimming stripped 1 base from V and 2 bases from J, with 12 bases between. CDR3 bases: TGCAGCGTTGAAGTGACAGCGGGGGGCAATCAGCCCCAGCATTTT. Encoded protein: CSVEVTAGGNQPQHF.

The chain recombines TRBV29-1 with TRBJ2-2; D might be TRBD2 (6 bases). The CDR3 length is 12 residues. The germline gives CDR1 SQVTM, CDR2 ANQGSEA. Trimming shortened V by 5 bases and J by 6 bases, and 10 bases separated the two germline ends. CDR3 nucleotide sequence: TGCAGCGTTCGGGGGAGCCCCGGGGAGCTGTTTTTT. Protein sequence: CSVRGSPGELFF.

This chain uses TRBV7-8 with TRBJ2-7; 11 nucleotides align to TRBD1. Losses at the gene ends were 2 bases for V and 3 bases for J; bases not matched to a gene: 18. The CDR3 totals 20 residues. From germline, CDR1 is SGHVS and CDR2 FQNEAQ. The CDR3 sequence: CASSLSLLSVGDRGIYEQYF. The CDR3 region has the DNA TGTGCCAGCAGCTTATCCCTATTATCAGTCGGGGACAGGGGGATCTACGAGCAGTACTTC. Variable domain in full (rest from reference TRBV7-8 and TRBJ2-7): GAGVSQSPRYKVAKRGQDVALRCDPISGHVSLFWYQQALGQGPEFLTYFQNEAQLDKSGLPSDRFFAERPEGSVSTLKIQRTQQEDSAVYLCASSLSLLSVGDRGIYEQYFGPGTRLTVT.